This T cell receptor (beta chain) was sequenced during a study of CD8+ T cells in alopecia areata. Points from the study as a whole: Alphabeta T cells residing in normal skin are also sequenced in scalp samples. Lesional scalp, notably in alopecia totalis/universalis, had clonality above that of normal scalp.

On this clone: What it binds is not known.

In each case, RNA was isolated and then reverse transcribed into cDNA as the sequencing template. Assay used: immunoSEQ multiplex PCR; TCRdb lists only in-frame clones, some missing. The data contain roughly 250,000 clones, approximately 61% of them singletons. The CDR3 extends over 15 amino acids. The ends were cut back, 4 bases at V and 4 bases at J, with 14 bases in the middle. Germline lookup yields CDR1 SGHRS and CDR2 YFSETQ. In alopecia areata patients, both lesional scalp punch biopsies and peripheral blood were collected. The sample here was CD4+ T cells sorted from blood, taken at week 0. This chain links TRBV5-1 with TRBJ1-4; D is ambiguous. The source is a human donor with alopecia areata. CDR3 bases: TGCGCCAGCAGCCTGGCGGACGGACTTAATGAAAAACTGTTTTTT. Its protein is CASSLADGLNEKLFF.